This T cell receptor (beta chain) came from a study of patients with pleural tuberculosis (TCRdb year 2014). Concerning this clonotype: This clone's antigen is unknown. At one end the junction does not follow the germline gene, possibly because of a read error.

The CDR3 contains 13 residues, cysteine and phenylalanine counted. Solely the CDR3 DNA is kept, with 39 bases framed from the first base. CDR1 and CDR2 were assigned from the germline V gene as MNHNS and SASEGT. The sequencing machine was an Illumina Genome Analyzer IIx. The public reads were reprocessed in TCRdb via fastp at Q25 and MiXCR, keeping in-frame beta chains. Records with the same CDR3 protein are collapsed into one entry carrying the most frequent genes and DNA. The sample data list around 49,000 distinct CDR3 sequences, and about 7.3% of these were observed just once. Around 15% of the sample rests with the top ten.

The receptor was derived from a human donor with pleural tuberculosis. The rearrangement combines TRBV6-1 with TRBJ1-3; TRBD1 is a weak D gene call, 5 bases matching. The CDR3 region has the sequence CASSQGHGNTIHF. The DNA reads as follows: TGTGCCAGCAGCCAGGGTCACGGAAACACCATACATTTT.